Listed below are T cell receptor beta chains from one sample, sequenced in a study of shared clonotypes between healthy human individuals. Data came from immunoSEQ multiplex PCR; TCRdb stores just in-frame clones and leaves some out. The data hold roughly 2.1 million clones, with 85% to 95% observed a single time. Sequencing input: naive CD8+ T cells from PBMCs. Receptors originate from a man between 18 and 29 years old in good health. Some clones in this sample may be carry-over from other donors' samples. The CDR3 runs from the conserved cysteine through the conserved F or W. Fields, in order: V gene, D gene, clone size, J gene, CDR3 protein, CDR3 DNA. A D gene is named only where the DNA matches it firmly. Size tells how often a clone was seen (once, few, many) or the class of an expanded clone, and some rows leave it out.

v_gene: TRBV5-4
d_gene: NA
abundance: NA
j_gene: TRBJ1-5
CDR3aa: CASALAWRVSNQPQHF
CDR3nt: TGTGCCAGCGCATTGGCTTGGCGGGTTAGCAATCAGCCCCAGCATTTT

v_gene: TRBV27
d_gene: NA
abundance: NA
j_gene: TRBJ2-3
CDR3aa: CASSPARKTDTQYF
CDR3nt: TGTGCCAGCAGTCCCGCCCGGAAGACAGATACGCAGTATTTT

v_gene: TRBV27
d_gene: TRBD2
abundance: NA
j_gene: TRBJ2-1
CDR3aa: CASTSVAGGRKDNEQFF
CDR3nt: TGTGCCAGCACTTCGGTAGCGGGAGGGAGGAAGGACAATGAGCAGTTCTTC

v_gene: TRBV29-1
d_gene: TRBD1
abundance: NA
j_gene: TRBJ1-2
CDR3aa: CSVVTGTGGYGYTF
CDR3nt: TGCAGCGTCGTAACCGGGACAGGGGGCTATGGCTACACCTTC

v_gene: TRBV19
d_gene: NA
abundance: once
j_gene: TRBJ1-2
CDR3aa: CASNDLRALIYGYTF
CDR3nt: TGTGCCAGTAACGACCTACGGGCGTTGATCTATGGCTACACCTTC

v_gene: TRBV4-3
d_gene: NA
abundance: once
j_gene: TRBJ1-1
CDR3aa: CASSQDPGYGPNTEAFF
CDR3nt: TGCGCCAGCAGCCAAGATCCCGGGTATGGCCCGAACACTGAAGCTTTCTTT

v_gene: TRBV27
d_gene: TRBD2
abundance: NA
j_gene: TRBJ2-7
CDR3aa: CASREGTSGSSYEQYF
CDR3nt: TGTGCCAGCAGAGAAGGGACTAGCGGGAGCTCCTACGAGCAGTACTTC

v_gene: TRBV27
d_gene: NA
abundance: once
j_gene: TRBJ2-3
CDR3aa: CASSFIRPSSTDTQYF
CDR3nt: TGTGCCAGCAGTTTCATTCGACCCTCATCCACAGATACGCAGTATTTT

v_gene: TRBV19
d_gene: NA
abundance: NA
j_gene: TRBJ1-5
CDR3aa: CASSIESRLNQPQHF
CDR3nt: TGTGCCAGTAGTATAGAATCCAGGCTGAATCAGCCCCAGCATTTT

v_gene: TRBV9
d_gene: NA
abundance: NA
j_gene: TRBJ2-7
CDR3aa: CASSIGSWSYEQYF
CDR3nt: TGTGCCAGCAGCATCGGTAGCTGGTCTTACGAGCAGTACTTC

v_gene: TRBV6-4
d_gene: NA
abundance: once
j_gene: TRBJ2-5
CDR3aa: CASSAERDLGPAQYF
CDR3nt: TGTGCCAGCAGTGCTGAGCGAGACTTGGGTCCGGCCCAGTACTTC

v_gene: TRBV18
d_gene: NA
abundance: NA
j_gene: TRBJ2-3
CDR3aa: CASTDPLTDTQYF
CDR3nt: TGTGCCAGCACCGACCCACTCACAGATACGCAGTATTTT

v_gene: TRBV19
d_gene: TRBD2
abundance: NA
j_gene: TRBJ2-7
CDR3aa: CASSIPGGSYEQYF
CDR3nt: TGTGCCAGTAGTATTCCGGGGGGCTCCTACGAGCAGTACTTC

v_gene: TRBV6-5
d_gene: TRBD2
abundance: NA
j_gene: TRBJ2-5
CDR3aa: CASSQAGLGETQYF
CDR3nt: TGTGCCAGCAGCCAAGCGGGATTAGGAGAGACCCAGTACTTC

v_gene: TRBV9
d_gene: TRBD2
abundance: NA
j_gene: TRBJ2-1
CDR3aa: CASNYGRADNEQFF
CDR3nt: TGTGCCAGCAATTACGGGAGGGCCGACAATGAGCAGTTCTTC

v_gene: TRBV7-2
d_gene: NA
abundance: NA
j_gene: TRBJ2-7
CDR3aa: CASRSRDSTYEQYF
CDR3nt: TGTGCCAGCAGGTCCCGGGATTCCACCTACGAGCAGTACTTC

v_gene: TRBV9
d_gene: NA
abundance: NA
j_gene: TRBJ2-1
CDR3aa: CASSGLAMNEQFF
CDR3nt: TGTGCCAGCAGCGGCCTAGCAATGAATGAGCAGTTCTTC

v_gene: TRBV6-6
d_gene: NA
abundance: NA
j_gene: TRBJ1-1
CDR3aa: CASGPGSFF
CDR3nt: TGTGCCAGCGGACCGGGGTCTTTCTTT

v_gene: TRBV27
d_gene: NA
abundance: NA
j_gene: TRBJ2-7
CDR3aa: CASSLIDRRTEQYF
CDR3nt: TGTGCCAGCAGTTTAATAGACCGTCGTACGGAGCAGTACTTC

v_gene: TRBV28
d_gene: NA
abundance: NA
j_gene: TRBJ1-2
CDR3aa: CASSPPRQVEQGIDGYTF
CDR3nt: TGTGCCAGCAGTCCTCCCCGGCAGGTGGAACAGGGTATCGACGGCTACACCTTC

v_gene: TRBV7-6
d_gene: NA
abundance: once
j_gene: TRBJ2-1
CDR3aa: CASSLLGGSSYNEQFF
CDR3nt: TGTGCCAGCAGCCTCTTGGGGGGATCAAGTTACAATGAGCAGTTCTTC

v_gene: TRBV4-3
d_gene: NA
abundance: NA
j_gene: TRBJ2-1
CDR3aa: CASSLTAGTYRQNEQFF
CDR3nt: TGCGCCAGCAGCCTCACCGCCGGGACATACAGACAGAATGAGCAGTTCTTC

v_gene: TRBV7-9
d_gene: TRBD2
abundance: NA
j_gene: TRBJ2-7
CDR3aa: CASSSLAGGSDEQYF
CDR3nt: TGTGCCAGCAGCTCTTTAGCGGGAGGGTCGGACGAGCAGTACTTC

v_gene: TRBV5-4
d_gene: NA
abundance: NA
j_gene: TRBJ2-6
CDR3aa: CASSSPDSRTGANVLTF
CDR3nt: TGTGCCAGCAGCTCGCCCGACAGTAGGACTGGGGCCAACGTCCTGACTTTC

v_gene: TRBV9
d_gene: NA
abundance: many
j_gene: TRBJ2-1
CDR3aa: CASSVAGTNYNEQFF
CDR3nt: TGTGCCAGCAGCGTAGCCGGGACCAACTACAATGAGCAGTTCTTC

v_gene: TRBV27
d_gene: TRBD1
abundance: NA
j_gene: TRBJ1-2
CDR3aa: CASSLRGTGNYGYTF
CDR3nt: TGTGCCAGCAGTTTACGAGGGACAGGGAACTATGGCTACACCTTC

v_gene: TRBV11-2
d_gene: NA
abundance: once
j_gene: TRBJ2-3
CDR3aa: CASSRRVALTDTQYF
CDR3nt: TGTGCCAGCAGCCGGCGAGTAGCGCTCACAGATACGCAGTATTTT

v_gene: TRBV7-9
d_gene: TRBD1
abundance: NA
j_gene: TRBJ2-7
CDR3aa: CASSGDRNEQYF
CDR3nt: TGTGCCAGCAGCGGGGACAGGAACGAGCAGTACTTC

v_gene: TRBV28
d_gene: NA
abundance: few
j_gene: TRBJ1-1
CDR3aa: CASRYSTEAFF
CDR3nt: TGTGCCAGCAGGTACAGCACTGAAGCTTTCTTT

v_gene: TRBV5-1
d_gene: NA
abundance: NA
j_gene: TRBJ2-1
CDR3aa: CASSLVPWQGTYNEQFF
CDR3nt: TGCGCCAGCAGCTTGGTCCCCTGGCAGGGCACCTACAATGAGCAGTTCTTC

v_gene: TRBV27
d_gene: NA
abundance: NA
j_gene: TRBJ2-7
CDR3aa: CASSARGRDRTLTYEQYF
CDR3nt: TGTGCCAGCAGCGCACGGGGCAGGGACCGAACATTAACCTACGAGCAGTACTTC

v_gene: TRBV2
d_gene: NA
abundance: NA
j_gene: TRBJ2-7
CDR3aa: CASREFLDPSYEQYF
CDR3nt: TGTGCCAGCAGGGAGTTTCTGGACCCTTCCTACGAGCAGTACTTC

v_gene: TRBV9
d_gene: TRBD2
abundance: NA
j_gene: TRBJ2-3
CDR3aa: CASSVASGRVSTDTQYF
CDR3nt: TGTGCCAGCAGCGTAGCTAGCGGGAGGGTCTCCACAGATACGCAGTATTTT

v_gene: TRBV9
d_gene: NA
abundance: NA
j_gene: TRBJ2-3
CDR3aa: CASSPPWGKSTDTQYF
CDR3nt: TGTGCCAGCAGCCCTCCTTGGGGGAAAAGCACAGATACGCAGTATTTT

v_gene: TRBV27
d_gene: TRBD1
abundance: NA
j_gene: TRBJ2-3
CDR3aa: CASGPLGTGGQDTQYF
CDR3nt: TGTGCCAGCGGGCCTCTGGGGACAGGAGGACAGGATACGCAGTATTTT

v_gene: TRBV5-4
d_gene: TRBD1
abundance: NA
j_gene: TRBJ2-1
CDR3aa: CASSLGQGVDEQFF
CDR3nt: TGTGCCAGCAGCCTCGGACAGGGGGTTGATGAGCAGTTCTTC